Following are 22 T cell receptor beta chains from one sample sequenced in a study of blood T cell repertoires in COVID-19. Profiling relied on immunoSEQ multiplex PCR, and the TCRdb table lists in-frame clones only, not all of them. The sample holds approximately 300,000 clones, more than 85% seen once. The source material was PBMCs or T cells enriched from blood (not recorded which). The receptors stem from a woman between 25 and 40 years old who had recovered from COVID-19.

The gene calls are TRBV11-3 and TRBJ2-3; D not resolved. Between the trimmed V and J ends, which lost 5 bases and 3 bases, there was a span of 6 bases. Looked up from germline, CDR1 is SGHNT and CDR2 is YENEEA. The length of the CDR3 is 12 residues. In DNA form, the CDR3 reads TGTGCCAGCAGCGCGGAGACAGATACGCAGTATTTT. It translates to CASSAETDTQYF.

This chain links TRBV12-3 or TRBV12-4 with TRBJ2-7; D remains ambiguous. The CDR3 has 13 amino acids. V gave up 3 bases and J gave up 1 base, with 7 bases separating them. CDR3 in amino acids: CASSFPPSYEQYF. In DNA form, the CDR3 reads TGTGCCAGCAGTTTTCCCCCATCCTACGAGCAGTACTTC.

This clone has a handful of counts. The rearrangement links TRBV6-5 to TRBJ2-7; 8 nucleotides agree with TRBD2. CDR1 MNHEY and CDR2 SVGAGI come from the germline V gene. After removal of 9 bases from V and 0 bases from J, the junction contained 10 bases not matched to a gene. The length of the CDR3 is 15 residues. CDR3 bases: TGTGCCAGTCGCCGGGGGGGGACGAGCTCCTACGAGCAGTACTTC. It codes for CASRRGGTSSYEQYF.

This sequence joins TRBV28 and TRBJ1-1; D unresolved. This CDR3 contains 12 residues. The germline gives CDR1 MDHEN, CDR2 SYDVKM. V gave up 7 bases and J gave up 2 bases, with 8 bases separating them. CDR3 DNA: TGTGCCAGCACGGCGGGTAACACTGAAGCTTTCTTT. Amino acid sequence: CASTAGNTEAFF.

The chain recombines TRBV20-1 with TRBJ2-3; 8 bases are a match to TRBD2. The trim removed 3 bases at V and 3 bases at J, leaving 8 bases unmatched. CDR1 DFQATT and CDR2 SNEGSKA come from the germline V gene (reference sequence). This CDR3 comprises 15 residues. CDR3 nucleotides: TGCAGTGCTAGTAAGTCTAGCGGGCGTACAGATACGCAGTATTTT. It encodes CSASKSSGRTDTQYF.

J is TRBJ1-1 and V is TRBV18, with D hard to call. CDR3 length equals 15 residues. CDR1 and CDR2 (germline): KGHSH, LQKENI. Trimming left V 2 bases short and J 0 bases short, with 10 bases between. CDR3 DNA: TGTGCCAGCTCACCAAGTTGGCAAATGAACACTGAAGCTTTCTTT. This encodes CASSPSWQMNTEAFF.

The chain uses TRBV4-1 and TRBJ1-6; D perhaps matches TRBD1 (6 bases). Germline CDR1 and CDR2: MGHRA and YSYEKL. Trimming removed 4 bases from V and 11 bases from J, with 27 bases in between. The CDR3 is 18 amino acids. The DNA of the CDR3 is TGCGCCAGCAGCCTACGGGATTTCCGGGTGGGGGGGCTGGCACCCCTCCACTTT. Residues: CASSLRDFRVGGLAPLHF.

V gene TRBV14 combines with J gene TRBJ2-7; D is ambiguous. This CDR3 contains 13 residues. V shed 6 bases and J shed 0 bases, with 9 bases lying between them. Looked up from germline, CDR1 is SGHDN and CDR2 is FVKESK. This chain's CDR3 is CASSPLSSYEQYF. The CDR3, as DNA: TGTGCCAGCAGTCCCCTGAGCTCCTACGAGCAGTACTTC.

The chain uses TRBV6-1 and TRBJ1-5; 8 nucleotides agree with TRBD1. Germline V gene data show CDR1 as MNHNS and CDR2 as SASEGT. V lost 1 base and J lost 0; bases outside the gene matches: 8. This CDR3 region has 18 residues. CDR3 DNA: TGTGCCAGCAGTGAAGGGGACAGGCAAGTTTATAGCAATCAGCCCCAGCATTTT. This gives the protein CASSEGDRQVYSNQPQHF.

The rearrangement uses TRBV19 and TRBJ2-7; 7 bases are shared with TRBD1. This CDR3 has 15 amino acids. Losses at the gene ends were 4 bases for V and 4 bases for J; bases not matched to a gene: 10. Germline assignment: CDR1 LNHDA and CDR2 SQIVND (reference sequence). The CDR3 loop is CASSTAGTARYEQYF. The CDR3 coding sequence is TGTGCCAGTAGTACCGCCGGGACAGCCCGATACGAGCAGTACTTC.

The V gene is TRBV13, the J gene TRBJ2-1, with 7 bases aligning to TRBD1. CDR1 is PRHDT and CDR2 is FYEKMQ in the germline V gene (reference sequence). The junction had 10 bases not matched to a gene; V was cut back by 3 bases and J by 11 bases. The CDR3 totals 14 residues. The CDR3 region is CASSFPTGPRQQFF. The CDR3 bases are TGTGCCAGCAGCTTCCCGACAGGGCCCCGCCAGCAGTTCTTC. The full variable domain, in which reference TRBV13 and TRBJ2-1 provide the parts outside the CDR3, is AAGVIQSPRHLIKEKRETATLKCYPIPRHDTVYWYQQGPGQDPQFLISFYEKMQSDKGSIPDRFSAQQFSDYHSELNMSSLELGDSALYFCASSFPTGPRQQFFGPGTRLTVL.

The chain combines TRBV30 with TRBJ1-4; 7 bases fit TRBD1. J was trimmed by 8 bases and V by 1 base; bases with no gene match: 4. This CDR3 spans 13 amino acids. CDR1 and CDR2 (germline): GTSNPN, SVGIG (reference sequence). The DNA of the CDR3 is TGTGCCTGGAGTGGACAGGGCAGGGAAAAACTGTTTTTT. It translates to CAWSGQGREKLFF.

V gene TRBV4-1 combines with J gene TRBJ1-1; tentative D call: TRBD1 (6 bases). Germline CDR1 reads MGHRA; CDR2 reads YSYEKL. This CDR3 spans 15 amino acids. V was shortened by 4 bases and J by 5 bases, with 17 bases between the two germline ends. The CDR3 sequence is CASSLALKGGTEAFF. For the CDR3, the DNA is TGCGCCAGCAGCCTAGCTTTGAAGGGGGGGACTGAAGCTTTCTTT.

The rearrangement uses TRBV27 and TRBJ1-4; the match to TRBD1 covers 8 bases. The CDR3 runs to 17 residues. Germline-derived CDR1 and CDR2 are MNHEY and SMNVEV (reference sequence). The V and J ends lost 5 bases and 2 bases, in that order; junction bases with no gene match: 10. The CDR3 DNA reads TGTGCCAGCAGTGCCTACAGGGGGAAGGCGACTAATGAAAAACTGTTTTTT. Encoded protein: CASSAYRGKATNEKLFF.

CDR3 residues: CASTGGRAPLHF. The CDR3 bases are TGTGCCTCCACAGGGGGCAGGGCACCCCTCCACTTT. The V and J genes are TRBV28 and TRBJ1-6, with 9 bases identical to TRBD1. Germline V gene sequence: CDR1 MDHEN, CDR2 SYDVKM. This CDR3 is 12 amino acids long. After removal of 11 bases from V and 11 bases from J, the junction contained 7 bases not matched to a gene.

This chain links TRBV19 with TRBJ2-2; maybe TRBD1 (6 bases). V lost 5 bases and J 2 bases, leaving 12 bases between the germline ends. The germline gives CDR1 LNHDA, CDR2 SQIVND (reference sequence). CDR3 length: 15 amino acids. The CDR3 nucleotides are TGTGCCAGTAGTGAGTGGGGGCGTAACACCGGGGAGCTGTTTTTT. Amino acids: CASSEWGRNTGELFF.

This chain uses TRBV28 with TRBJ1-1, with D perhaps TRBD1 (5 bases). V was shortened by 5 bases and J by 4 bases, with 11 bases between the two germline ends. The CDR3 length is 13 residues. Germline V gene sequence: CDR1 MDHEN, CDR2 SYDVKM. This CDR3 is CASSTVGATEAFF. In nucleotides, the CDR3 is TGTGCCAGCAGTACTGTAGGGGCCACTGAAGCTTTCTTT. The entire variable domain, with the rest obtained from reference TRBV28 and TRBJ1-1, is as follows: DVKVTQSSRYLVKRTGEKVFLECVQDMDHENMFWYRQDPGLGLRLIYFSYDVKMKEKGDIPEGYSVSREKKERFSLILESASTNQTSMYLCASSTVGATEAFFGQGTRLTVV.

This sequence joins TRBV11-2 and TRBJ2-7, with 7 positions matching TRBD2. J lost 9 bases, V lost 6 bases, and 11 bases had no gene match. The germline V gene encodes CDR1 SGHAT and CDR2 FQNNGV. This CDR3 is built from 13 residues. In DNA form, the CDR3 reads TGTGCCAGCAGAAGAAGGGGCGGGAGTGGGCAGTACTTC. This codes for CASRRRGGSGQYF.

V gene TRBV30 combines with J gene TRBJ2-1; 8 bases match TRBD2. V lost 7 bases, J lost 4 bases, and 6 bases stayed unmatched. CDR3 length equals 13 residues. Germline-derived CDR1 and CDR2 are GTSNPN and SVGIG (reference sequence). The CDR3 DNA is TGTGCCTCCGACGAGCGGGGGTACAATGAGCAGTTCTTC. Translating gives CASDERGYNEQFF.

This clone appeared a single time. The chain has TRBV6-2 or TRBV6-3 and TRBJ2-7, with D perhaps matching TRBD1 (5 bases). V was clipped by 0 bases and J by 1 base, with 16 bases between them. CDR3 length: 17 amino acids. The germline V gene encodes CDR1 MNHEY and CDR2 SVGEGT. The CDR3 nucleotides are TGTGCCAGCAGTTACTCGATCCGGACAAGCGTTTCCTACGAGCAGTACTTC. This gives the protein CASSYSIRTSVSYEQYF.

This clone appeared a single time. J is TRBJ1-4 and V is TRBV11-2; TRBD1 matches 7 bases. V shed 5 bases and J 7 bases; nucleotides not matched to a gene: 4. The CDR3 totals 13 residues. The V gene's germline CDR1 is SGHAT and CDR2 FQNNGV. The CDR3 DNA is TGTGCCAGCAGCACACAGGGGACTGAAAAACTGTTTTTT. As protein: CASSTQGTEKLFF.

The J gene is TRBJ1-4, the V gene TRBV3-1 (or the pseudogene TRBV3-2); 7 bases are a match to TRBD1. The CDR3 is 16 residues long. In germline, CDR1 is LGHDT, CDR2 YNNKEL (reference sequence). V lost 4 bases to trimming and J lost 0 bases; unmatched junction nucleotides: 5. Written as DNA, the CDR3 is TGTGCCAGCAGCCCTCGACAGGGATCAACTAATGAAAAACTGTTTTTT. As protein: CASSPRQGSTNEKLFF.